The 16 T cell receptor beta chains below come from one sample, sequenced in a study of PD-L1 blockade in urothelial cancer. Sequencing used immunoSEQ multiplex PCR; TCRdb keeps in-frame clones, though not all of them. This sample has about 100,000 clones, with approximately 85% found just once. Sample: PBMCs, taken around atezolizumab (anti-PD-L1) treatment. Receptors originate from a man aged 50-59 years with urothelial cancer.

The chain couples TRBV29-1 to TRBJ1-1; D is undetermined. The CDR3 runs to 11 residues. Deletions cut 7 bases from V and 4 bases from J, with 10 bases between. Germline V lookup: CDR1 SQVTM, CDR2 ANQGSEA. CDR3 protein: CSASPGTEAFF. The DNA for the CDR3 is TGCAGCGCCTCTCCCGGCACTGAAGCTTTCTTT.

The V and J genes are TRBV28 and TRBJ2-1; TRBD2 matches 13 bases. Trimming removed 5 bases from V and 7 bases from J; junction bases left unmatched: 8. The germline gives CDR1 MDHEN, CDR2 SYDVKM. The length of the CDR3 is 16 residues. This chain's CDR3 is CASSRPRTSGRNEQFF. The CDR3 DNA reads as TGTGCCAGCAGTCGTCCGAGGACTAGCGGGAGAAATGAGCAGTTCTTC.

This clone has only one observation. One end of the junction varies from germline; a read error may be responsible. The chain uses TRBV13 and TRBJ2-7, with D tentatively TRBD2 (6 bases). Germline assignment: CDR1 PRHDT and CDR2 FYEKMQ (reference sequence). This CDR3 contains 14 residues. The CDR3 nucleotides read TGTGCCAGCAGCTTAGGAACGGACGTAGGGACTGTCAACTTC. Translated, it gives CASSLGTDVGTVNF.

The V and J genes are TRBV9 and TRBJ2-6; possible D gene TRBD1, 5 bases. The CDR3 loop spans 18 amino acids. Trimming shortened V by 0 bases and J by 0 bases, and 13 bases separated the two germline ends. Per the germline V gene, CDR1 is SGDLS and CDR2 is YYNGEE. The CDR3, as DNA: TGTGCCAGCAGCGTAGCAGGGTTCGGACCCTCTGGGGCCAACGTCCTGACTTTC. Residues: CASSVAGFGPSGANVLTF. The variable domain in full, completed from reference TRBV9 and TRBJ2-6, reads DSGVTQTPKHLITATGQRVTLRCSPRSGDLSVYWYQQSLDQGLQFLIQYYNGEERAKGNILERFSAQQFPDLHSELNLSSLELGDSALYFCASSVAGFGPSGANVLTFGAGSRLTVL.

V usage is TRBV5-4 and J usage is TRBJ2-2, with 7 bases that match TRBD1. The germline CDR1 and CDR2 sequences are SGHNT and YYREEE (reference sequence). The ends lost 4 bases at V and 1 base at J; junction bases unmatched: 7. CDR3 length: 16 residues. CDR3 coding DNA: TGTGCCAGCAGCACCAGGACAGGAGAGAACACCGGGGAGCTGTTTTTT. Translation: CASSTRTGENTGELFF.

This clone came up a few times. The chain links TRBV7-9 to TRBJ2-1; D ambiguous. Germline lookup yields CDR1 SEHNR and CDR2 FQNEAQ (reference sequence). V was pared by 3 bases and J by 9 bases, with 9 bases between. This CDR3 region has 12 residues. DNA for the CDR3: TGTGCCAGCAGCTTGTTCTGGGCTGAGCAGTTCTTC. Protein product: CASSLFWAEQFF.

This rearrangement joins TRBV6-5 to TRBJ1-2; D ambiguous. This CDR3 spans 12 amino acids. CDR1 and CDR2 from the germline V gene are MNHEY and SVGAGI. V was cut by 7 bases and J by 2 bases, with 8 bases left in between. The CDR3 sequence is CASKAANYGYTF. The CDR3 nucleotides are TGTGCCAGCAAGGCGGCCAACTATGGCTACACCTTC.

This chain links TRBV5-4 with TRBJ1-2; unclear D gene. The CDR3 is made up of 13 amino acids. Germline-derived CDR1 and CDR2 are SGHNT and YYREEE (reference sequence). V lost 0 bases and J lost 8, with 11 bases in between. The CDR3: CASSLGPGDGYTF. The CDR3, as DNA: TGTGCCAGCAGCTTGGGTCCGGGAGACGGCTACACCTTC.

The gene calls are TRBV6-1 and TRBJ2-2; TRBD1 matches at 9 bases. The CDR3 extends over 15 amino acids. With V trimmed by 6 bases and J by 6 bases, 8 bases remained unmatched. Looked up from germline, CDR1 is MNHNS and CDR2 is SASEGT. In DNA form, the CDR3 reads TGTGCCAGCAGGTTAACGGGGGACAGGGCCGGGGAGCTGTTTTTT. This gives the protein CASRLTGDRAGELFF.

V gene TRBV18 combines with J gene TRBJ2-7; a weak D match, TRBD1 (6 bases). CDR3 length: 14 amino acids. CDR1 and CDR2 (germline): KGHSH, LQKENI. The ends were cut back, 0 bases at V and 4 bases at J, with 10 bases in the middle. The CDR3 here is CASSPPDRIYEQYF. In DNA, the CDR3 is TGTGCCAGCTCACCACCCGACAGGATTTACGAGCAGTACTTC.

The chain has TRBV28 and TRBJ1-5; 9 bases agree with TRBD1. This CDR3 has 14 amino acids. V shed 6 bases and J 1 base; nucleotides not matched to a gene: 1. CDR1 MDHEN and CDR2 SYDVKM come from the germline V gene. The CDR3 spells CASRTGGSNQPQHF. In nucleotides, the CDR3 is TGTGCCAGCAGGACAGGGGGAAGCAATCAGCCCCAGCATTTT.

The V gene is TRBV4-2, the J gene TRBJ2-7, with 9 bases fitting TRBD2. This CDR3 contains 16 residues. Trimming removed 2 bases from V and 0 bases from J; junction bases left unmatched: 5. Germline V gene lookup returns CDR1 LGHNA and CDR2 YNFKEQ. The CDR3 nucleotides are TGTGCCAGCAGCCAAAGCGCTAGCGGGGCCTCCTACGAGCAGTACTTC. Encoded protein: CASSQSASGASYEQYF.

The V and J genes are TRBV6-5 and TRBJ2-7, with 12 bases identical to TRBD2. The germline V gene encodes CDR1 MNHEY and CDR2 SVGAGI. CDR3 length: 14 residues. J lost 2 bases, V lost 5 bases, and 1 base had no gene match. Here the CDR3 reads CASSRLAGAYEQYF. In nucleotides, the CDR3 is TGTGCCAGCAGTCGACTAGCGGGAGCCTACGAGCAGTACTTC.

In regard to this clone: The same CDR3 is also encoded by other DNA sequences in this sample. The genes are TRBV9 and TRBJ1-2, with a possible D match to TRBD1 (5 bases). Between the trimmed V and J ends, which lost 0 bases and 8 bases, there was a span of 11 bases. Germline CDR1 is SGDLS and CDR2 is YYNGEE. The CDR3 is 13 residues long. The CDR3 DNA sequence: TGTGCCAGCAGCGTAGAAGGGGTGAGGGGCTACACCTTC. It translates to CASSVEGVRGYTF.

The gene calls are TRBV27 and TRBJ2-7; 9 positions match TRBD1. The CDR3 is 15 amino acids. Germline-derived CDR1 and CDR2 are MNHEY and SMNVEV (reference sequence). Trimming removed 4 bases from V and 5 bases from J; junction bases left unmatched: 9. The CDR3 DNA follows: TGTGCCAGCAGTTCCGCGGGGACAGGGCGCGACGAGCAGTACTTC. This translates into CASSSAGTGRDEQYF.

V gene TRBV28 combines with J gene TRBJ2-2, with TRBD1 matching over 7 bases. Unmatched junction bases numbered 7, after V lost 5 bases and J lost 1 base. The CDR3 covers 16 residues. Germline V gives CDR1 MDHEN, CDR2 SYDVKM. As DNA, the CDR3 is TGTGCCAGCAGTCCGTGGACAGGACTGAACACCGGGGAGCTGTTTTTT. As protein: CASSPWTGLNTGELFF.